The 26 T cell receptor beta chains in this list originate from one sample, sequenced in a study of CD8 T cells in ankylosing spondylitis. Using its own MiXCR run on the 5' RACE reads, TCRdb lists one record per CDR3 protein. Among about 150,000 distinct CDR3 sequences, about 7% were seen once, and the ten largest hold 12%. Sequencing used blood, either unsorted or a sorted T cell fraction (not recorded which). The receptor set was obtained from a female donor with ankylosing spondylitis or in good health (not recorded which).

The chain employs TRBV30 and TRBJ1-1; the D is unclear. The CDR3 is made up of 13 amino acids. The V and J ends lost 4 bases and 1 base respectively, with 10 bases between them. The germline V gene encodes CDR1 GTSNPN and CDR2 SVGIG (reference sequence). The CDR3 loop reads CAWTDGANTEAFF. The CDR3 DNA reads TGTGCCTGGACGGACGGTGCGAACACTGAAGCTTTCTTT.

This clonotype was seen many times. The J gene is TRBJ1-2, the V gene TRBV4-3; 7 nucleotides align to TRBD1. The CDR3 runs 15 residues. The V and J ends lost 2 bases and 2 bases, in that order; junction bases with no gene match: 5. From germline, CDR1 is LGHNA and CDR2 YSLEER. CDR3 amino acids: CASSQFQGGNYGYTF. CDR3 DNA: TGCGCCAGCAGCCAATTCCAGGGGGGCAACTATGGCTACACCTTC.

This clonotype was counted between two and nine times. The chain carries TRBV5-1 and TRBJ2-7, with 8 bases aligning to TRBD1. The CDR3 sequence is 14 residues long. Germline loops: CDR1 SGHRS, CDR2 YFSETQ. Germline trimming cut 5 bases from V and 5 bases from J; bases unmatched to any gene: 9. The CDR3 DNA follows: TGCGCCAGCAGTCTGACAGGGGCTCGGAACGAGCAGTACTTC. Its translation: CASSLTGARNEQYF.

The chain is built from TRBV19 and TRBJ1-1; D gene ambiguous. Deletions cut 4 bases from V and 1 base from J, with 13 bases between. This CDR3 comprises 15 residues. Germline CDR1 and CDR2: LNHDA and SQIVND (reference sequence). Here the CDR3 reads CASSTGLGANTEAFF. DNA for the CDR3: TGTGCCAGTAGTACCGGGTTGGGAGCGAACACTGAAGCTTTCTTT.

This clonotype was counted only a few times. CDR3 DNA: TGTGCCAGCAGCCCCAACAGGGCAGATACGCAGTATTTT. Its translation: CASSPNRADTQYF. The chain recombines TRBV7-2 with TRBJ2-3; D perhaps matches TRBD1 (6 bases). The CDR3 has 13 residues. The V gene's germline CDR1 is SGHTA and CDR2 FQGNSA. The V gene lost 5 bases and the J gene lost 4 bases, with 10 bases spanning the gap. The full variable domain, rest sourced from reference TRBV7-2 and TRBJ2-3, is GAGVSQSPSNKVTEKGKDVELRCDPISGHTALYWYRQSLGQGLEFLIYFQGNSAPDKSGLPSDRFSAERTGGSVSTLTIQRTQQEDSAVYLCASSPNRADTQYFGPGTRLTVL.

This clonotype was recorded at least ten times. V gene TRBV20-1 combines with J gene TRBJ2-5; perhaps TRBD1 as D (6 bases). This CDR3 spans 13 amino acids. The V gene's germline CDR1 is DFQATT and CDR2 SNEGSKA (reference sequence). CDR3 amino acids: CSPTFTGQETQYF. The DNA for the CDR3 is TGCAGCCCAACCTTTACAGGGCAAGAGACCCAGTACTTC.

In this sample, this clonotype turned up many times. The chain links TRBV5-1 to TRBJ2-3; D unresolved. CDR3 length: 14 residues. Trimming removed 0 bases at V and 5 bases at J, with 10 bases between. CDR1 SGHRS and CDR2 YFSETQ come from the germline V gene. CDR3 DNA: TGCGCCAGCAGCTTGGAGACATCCTTAGATACGCAGTATTTT. Encoded protein: CASSLETSLDTQYF.

This clonotype has a count of ten or more. This rearrangement joins TRBV12-3 or TRBV12-4 to TRBJ2-1; unclear D gene. This CDR3 contains 13 residues. Between the trimmed V and J ends, which lost 7 bases and 0 bases, there was a span of 7 bases. CDR3 DNA sequence: TGTGCCAGCACCAGGACCTCCTACAATGAGCAGTTCTTC. Protein: CASTRTSYNEQFF.

Turning to this clonotype: The junction departs from the called germline gene at one end, perhaps through a read error. The CDR3 protein is CASSYRAVGYEQYF. The CDR3 coding sequence is TGTGCTAGCAGCTATAGGGCGGTAGGCTACGAGCAGTACTTC. J is TRBJ2-7 and V is TRBV7-7, with no clear D. CDR3 length: 14 amino acids. CDR1 is SSHAT, CDR2 FNYEAQ, per germline (reference sequence).

This clonotype was counted a few times. The chain combines TRBV7-9 with TRBJ1-6; 7 bases fit TRBD1. The V gene's germline CDR1 is SEHNR and CDR2 FQNEAQ (reference sequence). The trim removed 3 bases at V and 6 bases at J, leaving 5 bases unmatched. This CDR3 is built from 15 residues. The CDR3 sequence is CASSLSDRFNSPLHF. The CDR3 DNA reads as TGTGCCAGCAGCTTGTCGGACAGGTTTAATTCACCCCTCCACTTT.

This clonotype was recorded at least ten times. The chain employs TRBV5-1 and TRBJ2-1; a weak D match, TRBD2 (7 bases). Germline CDR1 and CDR2: SGHRS and YFSETQ. The CDR3 runs to 15 residues. Trimming took off 7 bases at V and 2 bases at J, with 16 bases between the two ends. The CDR3 DNA reads TGCGCCAGCTGGACGAGGGGGGGGGCCTACAATGAGCAGTTCTTC. Its translation is CASWTRGGAYNEQFF.

Many counts were recorded for this clonotype. The V call is TRBV29-1, the J call TRBJ2-7; unclear D gene. V was clipped by 4 bases and J by 4 bases, with 8 bases between them. The CDR3 totals 11 residues. Germline loops: CDR1 SQVTM, CDR2 ANQGSEA. CDR3: CSVARQYEQYF. CDR3 nucleotides: TGCAGCGTTGCCAGGCAGTACGAGCAGTACTTC.

This clonotype was counted at least ten times. The chain carries TRBV4-1 and TRBJ1-1; D remains ambiguous. The CDR3 runs 14 residues. Trimming removed 5 bases at V and 3 bases at J, with 13 bases between. Per the germline V gene, CDR1 is MGHRA and CDR2 is YSYEKL. This CDR3 is CASSFRREDTEAFF. CDR3 sequence (DNA): TGCGCCAGCAGCTTCCGACGTGAGGACACTGAAGCTTTCTTT.

This clonotype came up many times. The genes are TRBV4-2 and TRBJ2-7; D not certain. CDR1 LGHNA and CDR2 YNFKEQ come from the germline V gene. CDR3 length: 17 amino acids. Trimming stripped 0 bases from V and 0 bases from J, with 15 bases between. The CDR3 loop is CASSQDEEVYGSYEQYF. In DNA, the CDR3 is TGTGCCAGCAGCCAAGATGAGGAAGTCTATGGCTCCTACGAGCAGTACTTC.

This clonotype was detected many times. The chain carries TRBV20-1 and TRBJ2-2; unclear D gene. Germline values: CDR1 DFQATT, CDR2 SNEGSKA (reference sequence). The CDR3 covers 13 residues. V dropped 1 base and J dropped 1 base, with 4 bases sitting between them. The CDR3: CSARGENTGELFF. CDR3 nucleotide sequence: TGCAGTGCTAGAGGAGAGAACACCGGGGAGCTGTTTTTT.

The J gene is TRBJ2-7, the V gene TRBV7-2; 7 nucleotides agree with TRBD2. The V segment lost 1 base and the J segment 3 bases; nucleotides outside the gene matches: 12. This CDR3 has 17 amino acids. Germline V lookup: CDR1 SGHTA, CDR2 FQGNSA. The CDR3 loop is CASSLGGGDSSFYEQYF. In DNA form, the CDR3 reads TGTGCCAGCAGCTTAGGGGGGGGGGACTCCTCTTTCTACGAGCAGTACTTC.

The sample holds many counts of this clonotype. The V gene is TRBV27, the J gene TRBJ1-5, with D possibly matching TRBD1 (6 bases). CDR1 is MNHEY, CDR2 SMNVEV, per germline (reference sequence). Trimming left V 7 bases short and J 4 bases short, with 14 bases between. CDR3 length: 14 amino acids. DNA for the CDR3: TGTGCCAGCAACAAGGGGGGGCCGAATCAGCCCCAGCATTTT. It codes for CASNKGGPNQPQHF.

There are many counts of this clonotype. The chain has TRBV3-1 and TRBJ2-6; 7 positions match TRBD1. This CDR3 is built from 17 residues. CDR1 is LGHDT, CDR2 YNNKEL, per germline (reference sequence). V was pared by 3 bases and J by 0 bases, with 5 bases of the junction left unmatched. For the CDR3, the DNA is TGTGCCAGCAGCCACACAGGGGTCGACTCTGGGGCCAACGTCCTGACTTTC. It yields the protein CASSHTGVDSGANVLTF.

The chain joins TRBV11-1 to TRBJ2-4; 9 bases agree with TRBD1. Germline V CDR1 and CDR2: SGHAT, FQDESV (reference sequence). The CDR3 sequence is 19 residues long. Germline trimming cut 7 bases from V and 0 bases from J; bases unmatched to any gene: 16. The CDR3 sequence: CASNLGPGQGPLAKNIQYF. The DNA of the CDR3 is TGTGCCAGCAACTTGGGCCCGGGACAGGGACCACTAGCCAAAAACATTCAGTACTTC.

There are many counts of this clonotype. The gene calls are TRBV20-1 and TRBJ2-1, with D perhaps matching TRBD1 or TRBD2 (5 bases each). Germline CDR1 reads DFQATT; CDR2 reads SNEGSKA (reference sequence). V was clipped by 6 bases and J by 4 bases, with 16 bases between them. CDR3 size: 14 residues. The CDR3 DNA sequence: TGCAGTGCGTCTCCGGGACCCGGATACAATGAGCAGTTCTTC. It codes for CSASPGPGYNEQFF.

This clonotype showed up many times. The J gene is TRBJ1-1, the V gene TRBV5-1, with TRBD1 matching 7 bases. J was trimmed by 0 bases and V by 3 bases; bases with no gene match: 5. This CDR3 contains 15 residues. CDR1 SGHRS and CDR2 YFSETQ come from the germline V gene. The CDR3 coding sequence is TGCGCCAGCAGCTCAACAGGGGAAATGAACACTGAAGCTTTCTTT. Protein product: CASSSTGEMNTEAFF.

This clonotype was detected many times. The chain recombines TRBV5-1 with TRBJ2-3, with D possibly TRBD2 on 5 matching bases. The CDR3 has 15 amino acids. V was trimmed by 1 base and J by 0 bases, leaving 9 bases between them. Germline V gene sequence: CDR1 SGHRS, CDR2 YFSETQ. The CDR3 region is CASSLWEYSTDTQYF. In DNA form, the CDR3 reads TGCGCCAGCAGCTTGTGGGAGTATAGCACAGATACGCAGTATTTT.

This clonotype was detected only a few times. The rearrangement uses TRBV6-1 and TRBJ1-1, with TRBD1 identical over 8 bases. The CDR3 runs 15 residues. V shed 5 bases and J 4 bases; nucleotides not matched to a gene: 9. Germline-derived CDR1 and CDR2 are MNHNS and SASEGT. The CDR3 loop reads CASSIQGAGVTEAFF. The DNA for the CDR3 is TGTGCCAGCAGTATTCAGGGGGCTGGGGTCACTGAAGCTTTCTTT.

This clonotype was seen ten or more times. The V call is TRBV5-1, the J call TRBJ1-2; D unclear. The CDR3 covers 12 residues. The ends were cut back, 3 bases at V and 4 bases at J, with 7 bases in the middle. Germline assignment: CDR1 SGHRS and CDR2 YFSETQ. The CDR3 protein is CASSSPGYGYTF. The CDR3 DNA follows: TGCGCCAGCAGCTCTCCTGGCTATGGCTACACCTTC.

DNA for the CDR3: TGTGCCAGCAGCAAAGCCGGTTACAATCAGCCCCAGCATTTT. Its protein is CASSKAGYNQPQHF. The chain couples TRBV7-2 to TRBJ1-5; D is unclear. The V end lost 5 bases, the J end lost 3 bases, and 11 bases lay between the germline ends. The CDR3 covers 14 residues. In germline, CDR1 is SGHTA, CDR2 FQGNSA. Looking up the rest from reference TRBV7-2 and TRBJ1-5 gives the full variable domain: GAGVSQSPSNKVTEKGKDVELRCDPISGHTALYWYRQSLGQGLEFLIYFQGNSAPDKSGLPSDRFSAERTGGSVSTLTIQRTQQEDSAVYLCASSKAGYNQPQHFGDGTRLSIL.

This clonotype was detected ten times or more. The chain is built from TRBV2 and TRBJ2-3, with D maybe TRBD1 (5 bases). V gave up 1 base and J gave up 0 bases, with 14 bases separating them. Germline V gene lookup returns CDR1 SNHLY and CDR2 FYNNEI. The CDR3 covers 17 residues. CDR3 in DNA: TGTGCCAGCAGTGAAGAAGTTAGGGGAATTAGCACAGATACGCAGTATTTT. Translating gives CASSEEVRGISTDTQYF. The whole variable domain, remainder taken from reference TRBV2 and TRBJ2-3, is EPEVTQTPSHQVTQMGQEVILRCVPISNHLYFYWYRQILGQKVEFLVSFYNNEISEKSEIFDDQFSVERPDGSNFTLKIRSTKLEDSAMYFCASSEEVRGISTDTQYFGPGTRLTVL.